Below, one TCR beta chain is given with its context. This CDR3 region has 13 residues. V lost 1 base, J lost 6 bases, and 6 bases lay in between. Germline CDR1 is SGHVS and CDR2 is FQNEAQ. The sample is drawn from a study of blood T cell repertoires in COVID-19. Across the whole study: COVID-19 samples collected from the United States, Italy and Spain covered acute and convalescent phases.

How the authors handled the data: The authors estimated nucleated cell counts from reference gene primer amplification. Using immunoSEQ multiplex PCR, the repertoire was profiled, and TCRdb retains in-frame clones only, with some absent. V, J and clone size are taken as reported in that table, and D and trimming were inferred from the DNA itself. The table lists fewer than 110,000 clones, over 75% of them singletons, with 5% to 8% in the top ten. Material for sequencing was peripheral blood. This sequence joins TRBV7-8 and TRBJ2-2, with D hard to call. The sequence came from a human donor in a cohort sampled during active COVID-19. CDR3 loop: CASSLGHSGELFF. The CDR3 bases are TGTGCCAGCAGCTTAGGGCATTCCGGGGAGCTGTTTTTT. Looking up the rest from reference TRBV7-8 and TRBJ2-2 gives the full variable domain: GAGVSQSPRYKVAKRGQDVALRCDPISGHVSLFWYQQALGQGPEFLTYFQNEAQLDKSGLPSDRFFAERPEGSVSTLKIQRTQQEDSAVYLCASSLGHSGELFFGEGSRLTVL.